This T cell receptor beta chain was found in a study of chemoradiotherapy in HPV16-positive cancers. CDR1 LNHDA and CDR2 SQIVND come from the germline V gene (reference sequence). V was clipped by 4 bases and J by 0 bases; unmatched bases: 8. This CDR3 contains 17 residues. The table came from immunoSEQ multiplex PCR; TCRdb's copy has only in-frame clones and leaves some out. This sample has fewer than 9,500 clones, with about two thirds found just once. This sample comprised tumor tissue, obtained from a patient who underwent chemoradiotherapy. The chain carries TRBV19 and TRBJ1-3; the match to TRBD1 covers 8 bases. This clonotype was obtained from a human donor with HPV-associated anogenital cancer. CDR3 amino acids: CASSTRQGTVSGNTIYF. CDR3 coding DNA: TGTGCCAGTAGTACCCGACAGGGGACCGTCTCTGGAAACACCATATATTTT.